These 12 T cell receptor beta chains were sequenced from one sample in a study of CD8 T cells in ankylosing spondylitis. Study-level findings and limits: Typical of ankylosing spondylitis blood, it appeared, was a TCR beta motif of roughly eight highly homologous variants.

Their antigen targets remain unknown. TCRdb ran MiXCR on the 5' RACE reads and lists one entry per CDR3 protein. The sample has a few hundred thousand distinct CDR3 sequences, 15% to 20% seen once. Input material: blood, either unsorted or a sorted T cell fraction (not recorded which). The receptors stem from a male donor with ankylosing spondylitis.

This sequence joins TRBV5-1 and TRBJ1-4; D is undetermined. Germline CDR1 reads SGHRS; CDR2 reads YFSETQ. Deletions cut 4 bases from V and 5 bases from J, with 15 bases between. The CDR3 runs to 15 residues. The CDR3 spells CASSPGAGPNEKLFF. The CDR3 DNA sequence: TGCGCCAGCAGCCCCGGCGCAGGACCGAATGAAAAACTGTTTTTT. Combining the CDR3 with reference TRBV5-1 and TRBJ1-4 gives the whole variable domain KAGVTQTPRYLIKTRGQQVTLSCSPISGHRSVSWYQQTPGQGLQFLFEYFSETQRNKGNFPGRFSGRQFSNSRSEMNVSTLELGDSALYLCASSPGAGPNEKLFFGSGTQLSVL.

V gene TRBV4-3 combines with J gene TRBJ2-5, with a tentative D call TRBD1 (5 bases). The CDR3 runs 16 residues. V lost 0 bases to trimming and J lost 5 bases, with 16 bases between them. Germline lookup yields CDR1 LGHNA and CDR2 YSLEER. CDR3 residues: CASSQDAPHAGETQYF. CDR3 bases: TGCGCCAGCAGCCAAGACGCTCCCCACGCAGGGGAGACCCAGTACTTC.

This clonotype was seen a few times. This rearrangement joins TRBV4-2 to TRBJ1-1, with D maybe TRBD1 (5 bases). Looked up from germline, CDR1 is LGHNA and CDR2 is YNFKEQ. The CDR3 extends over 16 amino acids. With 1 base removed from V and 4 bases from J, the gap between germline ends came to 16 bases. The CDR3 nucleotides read TGTGCCAGCAGCCAAGCCCAGGAGGGGTTGGGCACTGAAGCTTTCTTT. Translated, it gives CASSQAQEGLGTEAFF.

The CDR3 here is CASSQARTEGNTIYF. The CDR3 region has the DNA TGCGCCAGCAGCCAAGCTCGGACAGAGGGAAACACCATATATTTT. This sequence joins TRBV4-1 and TRBJ1-3; a weak D match, TRBD1 (6 bases). Trimming cost V 1 base and J 4 bases, with 11 bases left between them. Looked up from germline, CDR1 is MGHRA and CDR2 is YSYEKL. This CDR3 has 15 residues.

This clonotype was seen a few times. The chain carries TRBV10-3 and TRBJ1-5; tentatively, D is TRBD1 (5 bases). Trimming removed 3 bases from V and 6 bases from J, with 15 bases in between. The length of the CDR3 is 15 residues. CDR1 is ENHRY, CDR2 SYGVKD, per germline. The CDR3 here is CAISESGGVGQPQHF. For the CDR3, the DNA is TGTGCCATCAGTGAATCCGGGGGAGTCGGTCAGCCCCAGCATTTT.

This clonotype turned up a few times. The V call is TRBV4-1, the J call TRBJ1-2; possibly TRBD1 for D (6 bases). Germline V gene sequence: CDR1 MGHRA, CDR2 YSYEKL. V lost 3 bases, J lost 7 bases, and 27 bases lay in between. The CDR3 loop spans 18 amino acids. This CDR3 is CASSQSPSRTVIYVGYTF. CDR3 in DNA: TGCGCCAGCAGCCAGTCACCCTCAAGGACAGTAATCTATGTTGGCTACACCTTC.

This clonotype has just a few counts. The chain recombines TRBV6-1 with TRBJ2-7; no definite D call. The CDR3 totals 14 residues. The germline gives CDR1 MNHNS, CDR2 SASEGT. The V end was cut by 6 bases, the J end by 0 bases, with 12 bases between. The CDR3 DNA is TGTGCCAGCAGCCCTGACTGGAGCTCCTACGAGCAGTACTTC. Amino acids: CASSPDWSSYEQYF.

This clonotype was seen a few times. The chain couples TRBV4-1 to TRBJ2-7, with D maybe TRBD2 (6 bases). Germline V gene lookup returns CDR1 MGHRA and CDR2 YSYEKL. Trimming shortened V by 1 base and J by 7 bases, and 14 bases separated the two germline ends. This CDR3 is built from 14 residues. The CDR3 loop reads CASSQGLAREEQYF. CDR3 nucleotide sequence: TGCGCCAGCAGCCAAGGTCTAGCCCGGGAGGAGCAGTACTTC.

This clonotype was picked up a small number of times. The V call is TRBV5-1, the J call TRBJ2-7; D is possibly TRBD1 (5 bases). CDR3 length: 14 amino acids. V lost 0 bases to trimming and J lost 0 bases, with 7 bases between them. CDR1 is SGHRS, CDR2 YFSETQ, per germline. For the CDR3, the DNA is TGCGCCAGCAGCTTGGAGGGGCACTCCTACGAGCAGTACTTC. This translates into CASSLEGHSYEQYF. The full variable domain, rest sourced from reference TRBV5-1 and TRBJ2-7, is KAGVTQTPRYLIKTRGQQVTLSCSPISGHRSVSWYQQTPGQGLQFLFEYFSETQRNKGNFPGRFSGRQFSNSRSEMNVSTLELGDSALYLCASSLEGHSYEQYFGPGTRLTVT.

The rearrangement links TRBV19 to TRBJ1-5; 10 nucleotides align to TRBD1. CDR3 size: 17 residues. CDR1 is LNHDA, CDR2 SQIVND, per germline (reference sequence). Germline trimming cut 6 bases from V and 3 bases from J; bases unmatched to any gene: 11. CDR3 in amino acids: CASRRDRGLGDNQPQHF. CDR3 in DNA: TGTGCCAGTAGAAGGGACAGGGGCTTGGGGGACAATCAGCCCCAGCATTTT.

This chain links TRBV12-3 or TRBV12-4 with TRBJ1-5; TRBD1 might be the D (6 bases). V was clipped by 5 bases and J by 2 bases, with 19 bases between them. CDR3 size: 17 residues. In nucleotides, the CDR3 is TGTGCCAGCAGTCGTTCGAGGGGGTCAACGGGCAATCAGCCCCAGCATTTT. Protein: CASSRSRGSTGNQPQHF.

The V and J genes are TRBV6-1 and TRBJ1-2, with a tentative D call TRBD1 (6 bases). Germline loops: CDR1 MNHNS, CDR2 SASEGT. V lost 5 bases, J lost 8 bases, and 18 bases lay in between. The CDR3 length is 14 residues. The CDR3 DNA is TGTGCCAGCAGTCGACTTACCGGGGGCGACGGCTACACCTTC. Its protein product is CASSRLTGGDGYTF.